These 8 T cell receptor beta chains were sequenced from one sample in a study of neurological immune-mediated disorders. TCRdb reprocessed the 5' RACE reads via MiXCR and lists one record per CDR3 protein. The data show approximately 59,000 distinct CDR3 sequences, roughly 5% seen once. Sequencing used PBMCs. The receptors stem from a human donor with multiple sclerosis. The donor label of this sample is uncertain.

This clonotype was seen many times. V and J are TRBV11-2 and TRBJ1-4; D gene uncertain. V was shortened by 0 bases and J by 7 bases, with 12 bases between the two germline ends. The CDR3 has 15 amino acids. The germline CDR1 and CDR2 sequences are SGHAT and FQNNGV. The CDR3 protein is CASSLEPLRGEKLFF. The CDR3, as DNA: TGTGCCAGCAGCTTAGAGCCTCTCCGAGGTGAAAAACTGTTTTTT.

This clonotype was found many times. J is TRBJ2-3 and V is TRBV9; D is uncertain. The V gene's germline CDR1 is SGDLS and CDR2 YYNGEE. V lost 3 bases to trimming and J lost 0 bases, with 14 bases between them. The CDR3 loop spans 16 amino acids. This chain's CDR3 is CASSGAALTSTDTQYF. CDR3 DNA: TGTGCCAGCAGCGGAGCAGCCCTGACTAGCACAGATACGCAGTATTTT.

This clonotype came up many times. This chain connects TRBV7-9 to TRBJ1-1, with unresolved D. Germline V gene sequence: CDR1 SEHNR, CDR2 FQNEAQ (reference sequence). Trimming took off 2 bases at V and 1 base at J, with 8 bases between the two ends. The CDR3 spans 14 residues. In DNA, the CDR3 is TGTGCCAGCAGCTTATGGACTGAGAACACTGAAGCTTTCTTT. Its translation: CASSLWTENTEAFF. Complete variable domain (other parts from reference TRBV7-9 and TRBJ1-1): DTGVSQNPRHKITKRGQNVTFRCDPISEHNRLYWYRQTLGQGPEFLTYFQNEAQLEKSRLLSDRFSAERPKGSFSTLEIQRTEQGDSAMYLCASSLWTENTEAFFGQGTRLTVV.

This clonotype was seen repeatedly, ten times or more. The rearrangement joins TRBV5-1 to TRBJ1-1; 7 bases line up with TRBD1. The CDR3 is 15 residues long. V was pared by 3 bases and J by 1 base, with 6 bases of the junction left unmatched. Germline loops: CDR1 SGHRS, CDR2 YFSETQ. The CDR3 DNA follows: TGCGCCAGCAGCTACCGGGGACAGACGAACACTGAAGCTTTCTTT. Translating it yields CASSYRGQTNTEAFF.

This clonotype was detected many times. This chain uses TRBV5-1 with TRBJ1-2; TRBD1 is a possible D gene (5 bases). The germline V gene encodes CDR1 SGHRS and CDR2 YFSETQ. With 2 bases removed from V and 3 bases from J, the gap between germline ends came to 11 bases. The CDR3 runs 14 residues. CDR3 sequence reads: CASSFVDSDYGYTF. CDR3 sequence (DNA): TGCGCCAGCAGCTTTGTTGACAGCGACTATGGCTACACCTTC.

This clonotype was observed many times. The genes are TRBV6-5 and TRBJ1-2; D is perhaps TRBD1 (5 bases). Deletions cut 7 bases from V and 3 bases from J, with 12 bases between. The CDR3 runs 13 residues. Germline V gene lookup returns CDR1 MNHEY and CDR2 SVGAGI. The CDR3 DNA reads TGTGCCAGCACCGGGACGACCGACTATGGCTACACCTTC. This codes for CASTGTTDYGYTF.

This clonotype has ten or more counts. The CDR3 DNA follows: TGTGCCACCAGTGATGCGGTAACGAACACCGGGGAGCTGTTTTTT. Translating gives CATSDAVTNTGELFF. J is TRBJ2-2 and V is TRBV24-1; D is unclear. This CDR3 has 15 amino acids. The V end lost 3 bases, the J end lost 0 bases, and 7 bases lay between the germline ends. Germline-derived CDR1 and CDR2 are KGHDR and SFDVKD.

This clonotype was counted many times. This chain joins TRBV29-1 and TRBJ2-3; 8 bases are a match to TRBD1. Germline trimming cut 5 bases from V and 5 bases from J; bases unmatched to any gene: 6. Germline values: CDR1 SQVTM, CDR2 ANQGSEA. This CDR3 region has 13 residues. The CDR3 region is CSVSQGAQDTQYF. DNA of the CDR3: TGCAGCGTTTCTCAGGGGGCGCAAGATACGCAGTATTTT.